Reported below is one TCR beta chain. It lacks a known antigen. Qualities for individual bases were not recorded, and no much larger clone is one base off. The data are from a study of blood T cell repertoires in COVID-19 (TCRdb year 2020). Study-wide context: Samples from collaborators originated in the United States, Italy and Spain and spanned both the acute and convalescent phases of COVID-19. Where available, HLA class I and class II types were obtained from metadata supplied by the sample provider rather than from assay-based typing. The material from the prospective study consisted of cDNA or gDNA derived from T cells, B-cell-depleted T cells, or PBMCs. The samples were drawn from the first 160 participants of the ongoing ImmuneRACE study and from some 1,300 subjects provided by 6 global collaborators. A de-identified subject ID, COVID-19 status, age in years and sex were almost always included in the sample metadata. Deeply sampled blood TCRbeta repertoires from subjects exposed to, actively infected with, or recovered from COVID-19 were included in the dataset. The repertoires were made available in a free public database intended to serve as a resource for research on the immune response to SARS-CoV-2. Overall results and qualifications from the work: How much clinical and demographic metadata was included differed by source and by participant, and the metadata was provided uncurated.

TCRbeta CDR3 regions were amplified from genomic DNA by means of the immunoSEQ Assay, a bias-controlled multiplex PCR. In the paper's pipeline: The number of nucleated cells in each sample was estimated from the amplification of reference gene primers within the assay. Sequence reads were collapsed and filtered to measure the absolute abundance of every unique TCRbeta CDR3 rearrangement. For each sample, productive Simpson clonality was calculated by taking the square root of Simpson's diversity index across productive rearrangements. Imported from immuneACCESS, the table was reduced by TCRdb to in-frame sequences with V and J called. These copies leave out some clones; in studies compared against another copy, an unresolved V gene accounts for under half, and the cause of the remainder is not known. V and J calls and clone size follow that table, whereas D and trimming were derived from the DNA. This sample has approximately 89,000 clones in its table, and around four fifths of those were observed once. The ten largest make up approximately 12% of the sample.

Each collaborating institution followed its own protocols to collect whole blood in K2EDTA tubes. For TCRbeta analysis, collaborators shipped samples in one of three forms: frozen whole blood, isolated PBMCs, or DNA extracted from either of those sample types. CDR1 and CDR2 are read off the germline V gene as SGHNT and YENEEA. There are 17 amino acids in the CDR3, from cysteine to phenylalanine inclusive. Only the CDR3 DNA stays, 51 bases, in frame from base 1. Trimming at the junction amounts to 2 bases on V and 0 bases on J, and the germline ends lie 14 bases apart. Sequenced material: peripheral blood. This chain is built from TRBV11-3 and TRBJ2-1; perhaps TRBD1 is the D gene, with 5 bases matching. The clonotype originates from a woman in her 70s with active or convalescent COVID-19. The nucleotides are TGTGCCAGCAGCTTAAAAGTAGGGGCAAGCTCCTACAATGAGCAGTTCTTC. It specifies CASSLKVGASSYNEQFF.